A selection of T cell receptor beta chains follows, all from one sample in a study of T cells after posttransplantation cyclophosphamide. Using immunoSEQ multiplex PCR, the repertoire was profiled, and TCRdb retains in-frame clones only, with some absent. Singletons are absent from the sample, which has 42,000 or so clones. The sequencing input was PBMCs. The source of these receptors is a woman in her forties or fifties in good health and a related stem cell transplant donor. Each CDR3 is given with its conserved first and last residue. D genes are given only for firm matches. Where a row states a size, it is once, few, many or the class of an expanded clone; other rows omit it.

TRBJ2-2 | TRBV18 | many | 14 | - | TGTGCCAGCTCATCTACGGTGAACACCGGGGAGCTGTTTTTT | CASSSTVNTGELFF
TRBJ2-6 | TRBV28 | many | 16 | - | TGTGCCAGCAGCCCTACGGGATTCTCTGGGGCCAACGTCCTGACTTTC | CASSPTGFSGANVLTF
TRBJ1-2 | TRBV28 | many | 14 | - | TGTGCCAGCAGGATAGGACATACTGCCTATGGCTACACCTTC | CASRIGHTAYGYTF
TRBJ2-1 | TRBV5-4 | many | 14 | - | TGTGCCGCGGATAGGGGGGGCCGGTACAATGAGCAGTTCTTC | CAADRGGRYNEQFF
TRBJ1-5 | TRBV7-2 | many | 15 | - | TGTGCCAGCAGCTTAGGGGGCCAGGTTAATCAGCCCCAGCATTTT | CASSLGGQVNQPQHF
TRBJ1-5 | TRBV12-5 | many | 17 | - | TGTGCTAGTGGTTTGGCGGACAGTACGGGGAGCAATCAGCCCCAGCATTTT | CASGLADSTGSNQPQHF
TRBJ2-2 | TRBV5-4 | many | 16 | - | TGTGCCAGCAGCCTGCCGTTTGCCGGGAACACCGGGGAGCTGTTTTTT | CASSLPFAGNTGELFF
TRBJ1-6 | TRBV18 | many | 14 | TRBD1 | TGTGCCAGCTCTCGACAGGGGACGGATTCACCCCTCCACTTT | CASSRQGTDSPLHF
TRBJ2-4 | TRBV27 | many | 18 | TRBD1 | TGTGCCAGCAGTCCAGGAAGAGGGACAGCTCTAGCCAAAAACATTCAGTACTTC | CASSPGRGTALAKNIQYF
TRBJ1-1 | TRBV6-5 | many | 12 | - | TGTGCCAGCAGTGGAATCGGGGAGGAAGCTTTCTTT | CASSGIGEEAFF
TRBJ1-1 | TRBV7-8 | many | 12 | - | TGTGCCAGCAGCTTAGGTGGAGGGAGGACGAGTTTT | CASSLGGGRTSF
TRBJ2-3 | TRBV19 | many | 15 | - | TGTGCCAGTAGTATCGGAGACACCGCGGGAGATACGCAGTATTTT | CASSIGDTAGDTQYF
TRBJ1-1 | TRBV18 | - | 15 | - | TGTGCCAGCTCACCATTCGGGGGGAAGTACGCTGAAGCTTTCTTT | CASSPFGGKYAEAFF
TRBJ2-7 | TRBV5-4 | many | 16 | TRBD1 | TGTGCCAGCAGGTCCCGGACAGGGGGCCTTTCCTACGAGCAGTACTTC | CASRSRTGGLSYEQYF
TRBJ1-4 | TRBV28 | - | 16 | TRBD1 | TGTGCCAGCAGTTCGGAACCGGGACAGACTAATGAAAAACTGTTTTTT | CASSSEPGQTNEKLFF
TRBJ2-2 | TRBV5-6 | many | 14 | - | TGTGCCAGCAGCTTGACAGGGGGGGCCGGGGAGCTGTTTTTT | CASSLTGGAGELFF
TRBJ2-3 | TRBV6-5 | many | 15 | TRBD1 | TGTGCCAGCAGTTCCCCTCGAGCGACAGGGACCACGCAGTATTTT | CASSSPRATGTTQYF
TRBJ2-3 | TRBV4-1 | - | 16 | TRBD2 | TGTGCCAGCAGCCAGAACCTAGCGGGGGGCACAGATACGCAGTATTTT | CASSQNLAGGTDTQYF
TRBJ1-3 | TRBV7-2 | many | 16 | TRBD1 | TGTGCCAGCAGCTTAGGGGGGACAGGGACTGGAAACACCATATATTTT | CASSLGGTGTGNTIYF
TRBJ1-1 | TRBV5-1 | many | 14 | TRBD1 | TGCGCCAGCAGCCCTCGGACAGGGCAGACTGAAGCTTTCTTT | CASSPRTGQTEAFF
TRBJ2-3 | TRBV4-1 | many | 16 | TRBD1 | TGCGCCAGCAGCCTTCGGGACAGCGCTAGCACAGATACGCAGTATTTT | CASSLRDSASTDTQYF
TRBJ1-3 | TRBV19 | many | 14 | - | TGTGCCACAAACCTTCTAGGGGCTGGAAACACCATATATTTT | CATNLLGAGNTIYF
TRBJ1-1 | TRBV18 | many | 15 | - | TGTGCCAGCTCACCCCGGGGGACGGTGAACACTGAAGCTTTCTTT | CASSPRGTVNTEAFF
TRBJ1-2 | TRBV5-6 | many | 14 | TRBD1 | TGTGCCAGCAGCGAGCCGGGACAGGTGCCTGGCTACACCTTC | CASSEPGQVPGYTF
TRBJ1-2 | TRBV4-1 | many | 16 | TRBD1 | TGCGCCAGCAGCCCTCAAACTGGGGCCCCAGGGGGGGGCTACACCTTC | CASSPQTGAPGGGYTF
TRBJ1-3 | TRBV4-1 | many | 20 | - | TGCGCCAGCAGCCAAGGGGTTTTGGGTCAGGGGCATTTCTCTGGAAACACCATATATTTT | CASSQGVLGQGHFSGNTIYF
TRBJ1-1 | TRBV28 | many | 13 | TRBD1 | TGTGCCAGCAAAATCTTAGGACAGGCTGAAGCTTTCTTT | CASKILGQAEAFF
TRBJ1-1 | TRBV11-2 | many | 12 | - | TGTGCCAGCAGCTTACGGGTAACCGAAGCTTTCTTT | CASSLRVTEAFF
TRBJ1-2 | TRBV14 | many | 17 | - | TGTGCCAGCAGCCAAGCCTTTGGACAGACCGATAACTATGGCTACACCTTC | CASSQAFGQTDNYGYTF
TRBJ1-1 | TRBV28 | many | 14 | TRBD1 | TGTGCCAGCAGAGGGGACAGGGCGCACACTGAAGCTTTCTTT | CASRGDRAHTEAFF
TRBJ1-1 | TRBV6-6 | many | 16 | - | TGTGCCAGCAGTTCAACTATAGGGGTACGGGACACTGAAGCTTTCTTT | CASSSTIGVRDTEAFF
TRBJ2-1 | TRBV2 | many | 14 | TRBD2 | TGTGCCAGCAGCCTCGGGGGGGGGTACAATGAGCAGTTCTTC | CASSLGGGYNEQFF
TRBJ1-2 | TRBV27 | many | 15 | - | TGTGCCAGCAGTTATCGGGCAGGGCTGGGGCATGGCTACACCTTC | CASSYRAGLGHGYTF
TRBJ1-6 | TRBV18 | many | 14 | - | TGTGCCAGCTCACCAGAGACAGGCGCTTCACCCCTCCACTTT | CASSPETGASPLHF
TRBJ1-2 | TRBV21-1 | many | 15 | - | TGTGCCAGCAGCTCCTTGAACCCGACGGAGCATGGCTACACCTTC | CASSSLNPTEHGYTF
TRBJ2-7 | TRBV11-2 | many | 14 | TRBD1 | TGTGCCAGCAGCTTCGCCAGGGGGATTTACGAGCAGTACTTC | CASSFARGIYEQYF